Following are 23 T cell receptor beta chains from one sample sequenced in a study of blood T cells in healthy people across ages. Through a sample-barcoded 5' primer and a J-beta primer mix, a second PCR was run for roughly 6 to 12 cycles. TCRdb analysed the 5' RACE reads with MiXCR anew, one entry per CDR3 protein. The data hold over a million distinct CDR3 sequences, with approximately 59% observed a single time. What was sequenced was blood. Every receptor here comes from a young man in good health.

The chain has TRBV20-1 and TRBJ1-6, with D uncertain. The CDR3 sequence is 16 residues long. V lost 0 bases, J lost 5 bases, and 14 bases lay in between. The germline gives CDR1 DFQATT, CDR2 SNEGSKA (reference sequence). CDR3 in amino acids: CSARDHGGQDNSPLHF. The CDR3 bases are TGCAGTGCTAGAGATCACGGTGGGCAAGATAATTCACCCCTCCACTTT.

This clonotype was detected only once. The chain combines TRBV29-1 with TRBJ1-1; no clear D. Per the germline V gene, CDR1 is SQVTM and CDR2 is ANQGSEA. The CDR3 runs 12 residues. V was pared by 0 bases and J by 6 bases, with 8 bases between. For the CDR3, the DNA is TGCAGCGTTGAAGACGTGGCCGCTGAAGCTTTCTTT. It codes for CSVEDVAAEAFF.

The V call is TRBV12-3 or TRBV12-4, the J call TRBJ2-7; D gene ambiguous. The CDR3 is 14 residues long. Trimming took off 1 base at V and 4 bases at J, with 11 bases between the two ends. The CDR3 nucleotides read TGTGCCAGCAGTTTAGAAGGCAGCCGGTACGAGCAGTACTTC. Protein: CASSLEGSRYEQYF.

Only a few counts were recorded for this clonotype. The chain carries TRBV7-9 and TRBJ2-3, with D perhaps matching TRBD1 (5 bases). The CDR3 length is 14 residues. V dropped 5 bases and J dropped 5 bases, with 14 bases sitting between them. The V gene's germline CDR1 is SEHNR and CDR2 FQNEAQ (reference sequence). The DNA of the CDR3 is TGTGCCAGCAGCCTGGACAACCCGGGAGATACGCAGTATTTT. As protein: CASSLDNPGDTQYF.

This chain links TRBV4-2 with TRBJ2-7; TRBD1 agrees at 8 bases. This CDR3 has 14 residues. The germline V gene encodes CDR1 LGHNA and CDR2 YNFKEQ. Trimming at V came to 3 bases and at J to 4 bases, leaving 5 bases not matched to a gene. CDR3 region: CASSHRTGIYEQYF. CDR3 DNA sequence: TGTGCCAGCAGCCATCGGACAGGGATTTACGAGCAGTACTTC.

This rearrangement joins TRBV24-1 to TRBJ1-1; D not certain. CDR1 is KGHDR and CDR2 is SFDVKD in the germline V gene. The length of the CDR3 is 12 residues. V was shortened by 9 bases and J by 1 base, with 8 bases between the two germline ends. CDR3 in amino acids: CATADQNTEAFF. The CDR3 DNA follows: TGTGCCACCGCGGACCAGAACACTGAAGCTTTCTTT.

DNA of the CDR3: TGTGCCAGCAGTGAAAAAGTCGTCGCCTATGGCTACACCTTC. Protein product: CASSEKVVAYGYTF. The chain employs TRBV6-1 and TRBJ1-2, with unresolved D. The CDR3 loop spans 14 amino acids. Germline CDR1 and CDR2: MNHNS and SASEGT. The germline V and J ends were trimmed by 2 bases and 4 bases, with 11 bases remaining between them.

The CDR3 DNA reads TGCGCCAGCAGCCCGGGACTAGCGGGGCTTGGCGGGGAGCTGTTTTTT. This sequence encodes CASSPGLAGLGGELFF. This chain connects TRBV4-1 to TRBJ2-2, with 13 bases identical to TRBD2. Germline assignment: CDR1 MGHRA and CDR2 YSYEKL. J lost 7 bases, V lost 4 bases, and 6 bases had no gene match. The length of the CDR3 is 16 residues.

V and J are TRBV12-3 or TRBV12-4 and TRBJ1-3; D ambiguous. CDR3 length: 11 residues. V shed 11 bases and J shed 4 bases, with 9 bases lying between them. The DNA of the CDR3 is TGTGCCGAACGTTGGGGAAACACCATATATTTT. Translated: CAERWGNTIYF.

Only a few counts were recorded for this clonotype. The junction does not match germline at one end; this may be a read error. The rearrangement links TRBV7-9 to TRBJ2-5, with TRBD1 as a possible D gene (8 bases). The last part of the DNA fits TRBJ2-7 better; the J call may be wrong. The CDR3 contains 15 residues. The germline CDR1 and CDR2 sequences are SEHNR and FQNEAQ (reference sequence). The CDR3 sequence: CATSGNDRGIYEQYF. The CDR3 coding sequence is TGTGCCACCAGCGGGAATGACAGGGGTATCTACGAGCAGTACTTC.

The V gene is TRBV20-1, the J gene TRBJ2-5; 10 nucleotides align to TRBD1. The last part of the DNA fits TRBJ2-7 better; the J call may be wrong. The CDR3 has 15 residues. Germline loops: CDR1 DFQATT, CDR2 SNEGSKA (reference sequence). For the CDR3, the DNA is TGCAGTGCTAGAGACCGGGACAGGGGCACCTACGAGCAGTACTTC. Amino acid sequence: CSARDRDRGTYEQYF.

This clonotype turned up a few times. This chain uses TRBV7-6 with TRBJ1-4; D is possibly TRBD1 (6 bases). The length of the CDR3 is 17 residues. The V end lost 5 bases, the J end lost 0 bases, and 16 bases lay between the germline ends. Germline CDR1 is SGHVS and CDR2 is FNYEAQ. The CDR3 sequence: CASSVRDTWATNEKLFF. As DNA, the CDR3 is TGTGCCAGCAGCGTCCGGGACACATGGGCAACTAATGAAAAACTGTTTTTT.

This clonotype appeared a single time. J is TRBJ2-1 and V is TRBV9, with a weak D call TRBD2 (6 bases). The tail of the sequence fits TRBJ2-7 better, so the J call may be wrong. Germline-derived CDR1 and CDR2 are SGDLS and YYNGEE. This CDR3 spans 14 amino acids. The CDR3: CASSGSGPYNEQYF. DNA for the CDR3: TGTGCCAGCAGCGGTAGCGGCCCCTACAATGAGCAGTACTTC.

In nucleotides, the CDR3 is TGCAGTGCTAGTATTAGTGCGGGGGGTCCTTACTACGAGCAGTACTTC. This gives the protein CSASISAGGPYYEQYF. The chain has TRBV20-1 and TRBJ2-5, with 8 bases aligning to TRBD2. The end of the DNA is better explained by TRBJ2-7, so the J call may be wrong. The length of the CDR3 is 16 residues. The germline V gene has CDR1 DFQATT and CDR2 SNEGSKA (reference sequence).

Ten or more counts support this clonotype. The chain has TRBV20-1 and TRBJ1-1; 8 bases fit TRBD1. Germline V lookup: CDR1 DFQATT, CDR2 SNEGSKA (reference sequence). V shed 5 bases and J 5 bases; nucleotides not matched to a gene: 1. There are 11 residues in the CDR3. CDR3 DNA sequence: TGCAGTGCTCGACAGGGGACTGAAGCTTTCTTT. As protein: CSARQGTEAFF.

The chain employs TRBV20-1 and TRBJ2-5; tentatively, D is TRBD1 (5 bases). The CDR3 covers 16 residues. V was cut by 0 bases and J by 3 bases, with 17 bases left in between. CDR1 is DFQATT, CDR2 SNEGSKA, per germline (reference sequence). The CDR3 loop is CSARDSRAGPEETQYF. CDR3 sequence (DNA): TGCAGTGCTAGAGATAGTCGGGCAGGGCCAGAAGAGACCCAGTACTTC.

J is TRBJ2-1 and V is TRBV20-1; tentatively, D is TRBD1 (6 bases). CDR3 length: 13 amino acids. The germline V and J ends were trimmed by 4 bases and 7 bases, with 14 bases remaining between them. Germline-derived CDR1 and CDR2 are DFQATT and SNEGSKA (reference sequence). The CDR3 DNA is TGCAGTGCTAAAGTCAGGGGCTGGAATGAGCAGTTCTTC. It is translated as CSAKVRGWNEQFF.

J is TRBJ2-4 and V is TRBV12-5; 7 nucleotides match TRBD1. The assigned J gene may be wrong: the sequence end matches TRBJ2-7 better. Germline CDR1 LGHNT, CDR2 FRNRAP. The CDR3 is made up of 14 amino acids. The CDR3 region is CASGSRDRPYEQYF. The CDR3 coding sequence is TGTGCTAGTGGCAGCCGGGACAGACCCTACGAGCAGTACTTC.

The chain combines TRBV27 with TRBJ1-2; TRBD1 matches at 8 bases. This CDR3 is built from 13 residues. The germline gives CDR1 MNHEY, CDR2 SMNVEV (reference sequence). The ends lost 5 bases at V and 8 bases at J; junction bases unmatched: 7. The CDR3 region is CASSQGALGGYTF. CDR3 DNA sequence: TGTGCCAGCAGTCAGGGGGCTCTTGGGGGCTACACCTTC.

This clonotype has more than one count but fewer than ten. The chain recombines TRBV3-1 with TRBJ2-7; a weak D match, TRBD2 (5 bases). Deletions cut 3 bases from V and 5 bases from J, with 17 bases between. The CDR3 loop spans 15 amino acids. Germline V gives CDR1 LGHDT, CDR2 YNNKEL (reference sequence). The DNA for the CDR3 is TGTGCCAGCAGCCAGATGACGACGACTAACCACGAGCAGTACTTC. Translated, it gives CASSQMTTTNHEQYF.

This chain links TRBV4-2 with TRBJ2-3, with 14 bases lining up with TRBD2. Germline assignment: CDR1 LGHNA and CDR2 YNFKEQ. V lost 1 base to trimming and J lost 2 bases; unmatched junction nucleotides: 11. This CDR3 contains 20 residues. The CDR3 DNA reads TGTGCCAGCAGCCAAGCTTGGACTAGCGGGGGGCTATCCTACACAGATACGCAGTATTTT. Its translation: CASSQAWTSGGLSYTDTQYF.

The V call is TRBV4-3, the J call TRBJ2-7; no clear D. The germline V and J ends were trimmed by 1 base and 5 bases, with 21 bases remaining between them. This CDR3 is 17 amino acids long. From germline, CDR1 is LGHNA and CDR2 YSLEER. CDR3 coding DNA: TGCGCCAGCAGCCAAGGAACAATAGAGGCCCCTGGGGACGAGCAGTACTTC. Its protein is CASSQGTIEAPGDEQYF.

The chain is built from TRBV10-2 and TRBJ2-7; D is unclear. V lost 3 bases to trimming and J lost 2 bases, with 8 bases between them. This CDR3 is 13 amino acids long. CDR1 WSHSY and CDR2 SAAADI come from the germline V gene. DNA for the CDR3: TGCGCCAGCAGTGAACTCAGAACCTACGAGCAGTACTTC. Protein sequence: CASSELRTYEQYF.